This T cell receptor beta chain emerged from a study of blood T cell repertoires in COVID-19 (TCRdb year 2020). Background for the entire study: The collaborator samples originated in the United States, Italy and Spain and spanned the acute and convalescent phases of COVID-19. The material from the prospective study consisted of cDNA or gDNA derived from T cells, B-cell-depleted T cells, or PBMCs. Subjects who had been exposed to COVID-19, were actively infected with it, or had recovered from it provided the deeply sampled blood TCRbeta repertoires that made up the dataset. The repertoires were released in a freely available public database meant as a resource for research on the immune response to SARS-CoV-2. The samples were drawn from the first 160 participants of the ongoing ImmuneRACE study and from over 950 subjects provided by 6 global collaborators. Nearly every sample came with metadata listing a de-identified subject ID, COVID-19 status, age in years and sex. Where HLA class I and class II types were available, the types were taken from metadata supplied by the sample provider, not from assay-based typing. The investigation overall reported the following: The amount of clinical and demographic metadata varied by source and participant and was provided uncurated.

TCRbeta CDR3 regions were amplified from genomic DNA using the immunoSEQ Assay, a bias-controlled multiplex PCR. The published analysis was carried out like this. Nucleated cell counts per sample were estimated from amplification of reference gene primers within the assay. To quantify the absolute abundance of each unique TCRbeta CDR3 rearrangement, sequence reads were collapsed and filtered. For each sample, productive Simpson clonality was calculated as the square root of Simpson's diversity index across productive rearrangements. Entries here come from immuneACCESS through TCRdb and include only in-frame sequences with V and J called. Some clones fail to appear in such tables; in the studies checked, an unresolved V gene covers under half of the shortfall, and the cause of the remainder is unknown. V, J and clone size derive from that table, while D and trimming were established from the DNA sequence. Here the sample has around 170,000 clones; 88% occur a single time. Under 30% of the sample is held by the ten biggest clonotypes.

The collaborating institutions used their own protocols to collect whole blood in K2EDTA tubes. For TCRbeta analysis, collaborators shipped samples as frozen whole blood, isolated PBMCs, or DNA extracted from either of those sample types. On this clone: It has no known antigen specificity. Base-call qualities are not available, and no considerably larger clone is one nucleotide away.

Per the germline V gene, LGHNT is the CDR1 and FRNRAP is the CDR2. From the cysteine up to the phenylalanine, the CDR3 has a length of 16 residues. The entry retains the CDR3 DNA only, 48 bases that are in frame from base 1. V loses 0 bases of germline sequence and J loses 3 bases, and the interval between the two ends is 11 bases. In this chain, TRBV12-5 is recombined with TRBJ2-2, with no reliable assignment of the D segment. The sequence came from a man in his 60s with acute or convalescent COVID-19. The sample comprised peripheral blood. The CDR3 protein is CASGLVLSSDTGELFF. The DNA reads TGTGCTAGTGGTTTGGTACTATCCTCCGACACCGGGGAGCTGTTTTTT. The full variable domain, with segments outside the CDR3 supplied by the reference TRBV12-5 and TRBJ2-2 proteins, appears as DARVTQTPRHKVTEMGQEVTMRCQPILGHNTVFWYRQTMMQGLELLAYFRNRAPLDDSGMPKDRFSAEMPDATLATLKIQPSEPRDSAVYFCASGLVLSSDTGELFFGEGSRLTVL.